Reported below is one T cell receptor beta chain. The data are from a study of blood T cell repertoires in COVID-19. Germline V gene data show CDR1 as SGHRS and CDR2 as YFSETQ. Trimming removed 1 base from V and 1 base from J, with 8 bases in between. The CDR3 contains 14 residues. Cohort allocation depended upon clinical history that participants reported. Sequencing used immunoSEQ multiplex PCR; TCRdb keeps in-frame clones, though not all of them. The table includes a few hundred thousand clones, approximately 83% detected once. The J gene is TRBJ2-5, the V gene TRBV5-1, with D maybe TRBD2 (5 bases). The source material was PBMCs or T cells enriched from blood (not recorded which). The TCR sequence derives from a woman between 45 and 60 years old who had recovered from COVID-19. CDR3 sequence reads: CASSLRGFQETQYF. CDR3 DNA sequence: TGCGCCAGCAGCTTGCGAGGGTTCCAAGAGACCCAGTACTTC. Looking up the rest from reference TRBV5-1 and TRBJ2-5 gives the full variable domain: KAGVTQTPRYLIKTRGQQVTLSCSPISGHRSVSWYQQTPGQGLQFLFEYFSETQRNKGNFPGRFSGRQFSNSRSEMNVSTLELGDSALYLCASSLRGFQETQYFGPGTRLLVL.